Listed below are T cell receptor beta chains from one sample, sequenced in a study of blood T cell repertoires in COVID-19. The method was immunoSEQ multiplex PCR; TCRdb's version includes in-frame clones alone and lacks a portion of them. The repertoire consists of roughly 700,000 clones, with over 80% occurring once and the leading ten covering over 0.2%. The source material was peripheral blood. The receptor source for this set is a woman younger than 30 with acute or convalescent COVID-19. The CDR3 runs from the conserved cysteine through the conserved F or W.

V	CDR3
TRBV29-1	CSVVTGNNEKLFF
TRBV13	CASSRWTGLYNSPLHF
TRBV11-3	CASSLDGTRSYNEQFF
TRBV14	CASSQLAGGRTDTQYF
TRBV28	CASSIRTGADTQYF
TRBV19	CASSLSQGQPQHF
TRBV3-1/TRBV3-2	CASSQETDTQYF
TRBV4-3	CASSQGAVNTGELFF
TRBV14	CASSHRGNEQFF
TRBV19	CASSITQRGYTF
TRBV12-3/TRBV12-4	CASSILRGTEAFF
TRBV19	CASSIEARGNEQYF
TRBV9	CASSLSGAGLTEAFF
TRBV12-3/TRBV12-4	CASTRADPGAQYF
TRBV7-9	CASSFWQIGYTF
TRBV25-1	CASSDGSGRNTEAFF
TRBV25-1	CASRGTGVNTEAFF
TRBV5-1	CASSLLQGSSYEQYF
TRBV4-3	CASSQVLTGGYTF
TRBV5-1	CASSLVDRDGYTF
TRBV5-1	CASTGSSTGGELFF
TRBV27	CASRETGTGEQYF
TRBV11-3	CASSSYDTEAFF